What follows are 21 T cell receptor beta chains derived from one specimen sequenced in a study of T cell responses to AZD1222 COVID-19 vaccine. Sequencing was performed with immunoSEQ multiplex PCR; in TCRdb, only in-frame clones are kept and a portion is missing. The sample includes some 200,000 clones, approximately 91% of them seen just once. The sample in question was peripheral blood, obtained on day 0 of AZD1222 vaccination. The receptors shown here come from an adult in good health.

There are a few counts of this clone. J is TRBJ1-5 and V is TRBV28; D is perhaps TRBD1 (6 bases). The CDR3 sequence is 15 residues long. V was pared by 8 bases and J by 5 bases, with 19 bases between. CDR1 and CDR2 from the germline V gene are MDHEN and SYDVKM. The CDR3 sequence: CASDDIGGTYQPQHF. The DNA of the CDR3 is TGTGCCAGCGACGATATAGGGGGAACATATCAGCCCCAGCATTTT.

This sequence joins TRBV23-1 and TRBJ2-7; 8 bases align to TRBD1. TRBV23-1 has ORF status, its function being uncertain. J was trimmed by 2 bases and V by 8 bases; bases with no gene match: 8. This CDR3 spans 14 amino acids. For the CDR3, the DNA is TGCGCCAGCCGTGTCAGGGGGCTCGCCTACGAGCAGTACTTC. Its translation: CASRVRGLAYEQYF.

This chain joins TRBV5-1 and TRBJ2-1; 7 nucleotides align to TRBD2. CDR1 and CDR2 from the germline V gene are SGHRS and YFSETQ. V was pared by 4 bases and J by 7 bases, with 5 bases of the junction left unmatched. The CDR3 totals 13 residues. CDR3 sequence reads: CASSLGLVNEQFF. CDR3 in DNA: TGCGCCAGCAGCCTCGGACTAGTTAATGAGCAGTTCTTC.

This rearrangement joins TRBV18 to TRBJ1-2; TRBD1 aligns across 12 bases. After removal of 7 bases from V and 6 bases from J, the junction contained 6 bases not matched to a gene. The CDR3 is 14 amino acids. Germline V lookup: CDR1 KGHSH, CDR2 LQKENI. The CDR3 spells CASLPGTGGHGYTF. CDR3 DNA: TGTGCCAGCTTACCCGGGACAGGGGGCCATGGCTACACCTTC.

This CDR3 reads CASSEQRGDTQYF. The DNA for the CDR3 is TGCGCCAGCAGCGAACAACGCGGGGATACGCAGTATTTT. V gene TRBV10-1 combines with J gene TRBJ2-3, with D perhaps TRBD2 (5 bases). V was cut by 6 bases and J by 6 bases, with 13 bases left in between. This CDR3 contains 13 residues. Per germline, CDR1 WNHNN and CDR2 SYGVQD (reference sequence).

The chain has TRBV2 and TRBJ2-7; no clear D gene. The germline CDR1 and CDR2 sequences are SNHLY and FYNNEI. Trimming shortened V by 2 bases and J by 2 bases, and 4 bases separated the two germline ends. The CDR3 is made up of 12 amino acids. The CDR3 DNA reads as TGTGCCAGCAGTGAACTCCCCTACGAGCAGTACTTC. Translation gives CASSELPYEQYF.

The chain joins TRBV18 to TRBJ1-5, with D perhaps matching TRBD1 (6 bases). There are 16 residues in the CDR3. CDR1 is KGHSH, CDR2 LQKENI, per germline. Deletions cut 0 bases from V and 0 bases from J, with 9 bases between. CDR3 amino acids: CASSPPRTDSNQPQHF. CDR3 nucleotides: TGTGCCAGCTCACCACCCAGGACAGATAGCAATCAGCCCCAGCATTTT.

The V and J genes are TRBV7-2 and TRBJ2-7; D not resolved. The ends were cut back, 3 bases at V and 5 bases at J, with 11 bases in the middle. CDR1 and CDR2 from the germline V gene are SGHTA and FQGNSA. This CDR3 contains 13 residues. CDR3 in amino acids: CASSFLDFHEQYF. CDR3 in DNA: TGTGCCAGCAGCTTCCTAGACTTCCACGAGCAGTACTTC.

This sequence joins TRBV28 and TRBJ2-7, with 9 nucleotides matching TRBD2. The CDR3 has 15 amino acids. Germline lookup yields CDR1 MDHEN and CDR2 SYDVKM. J lost 3 bases, V lost 1 base, and 4 bases had no gene match. CDR3: CASSLLPSGDYEQYF. The CDR3 DNA follows: TGTGCCAGCAGTTTATTACCTAGCGGGGACTACGAGCAGTACTTC.

In this sample, this clone turned up once. In DNA, the CDR3 is TGTGCCAGCAGTTGGGGGGGCCAAGGCTCCTACGAGCAGTACTTC. Its protein is CASSWGGQGSYEQYF. V is TRBV27 and J is TRBJ2-7; TRBD2 might be the D (7 bases). The V end was cut by 4 bases, the J end by 0 bases, with 13 bases between. The CDR3 extends over 15 amino acids. The germline gives CDR1 MNHEY, CDR2 SMNVEV (reference sequence).

In nucleotides, the CDR3 is TGTGCCAGCAGCACCACGGGGGAGACCCAGTACTTC. Protein: CASSTTGETQYF. The V call is TRBV2, the J call TRBJ2-5; D possibly corresponds to TRBD2 (5 bases). CDR3 length: 12 residues. Trimming pared 6 bases from V and 5 bases from J, leaving 10 bases between. Germline values: CDR1 SNHLY, CDR2 FYNNEI.

The chain carries TRBV28 and TRBJ2-7, with TRBD1 matching over 10 bases. The CDR3 loop spans 12 amino acids. Germline lookup yields CDR1 MDHEN and CDR2 SYDVKM. Trimming took 6 bases from V and 5 from J; bases not matched to a gene: 1. This CDR3 is CASRGTGDEQYF. In DNA, the CDR3 is TGTGCCAGCAGGGGGACAGGGGACGAGCAGTACTTC.

This CDR3 reads CAISGTRGSPDTQYF. The CDR3 region has the DNA TGTGCCATCAGTGGGACTAGGGGTTCGCCAGATACGCAGTATTTT. The chain recombines TRBV10-3 with TRBJ2-3; 7 bases are a match to TRBD2. Trimming took 4 bases from V and 4 from J; bases not matched to a gene: 8. The CDR3 runs 15 residues. Germline-derived CDR1 and CDR2 are ENHRY and SYGVKD.

This clone occurred once. The rearrangement joins TRBV28 to TRBJ2-7; 10 nucleotides align to TRBD2. Per germline, CDR1 MDHEN and CDR2 SYDVKM. The length of the CDR3 is 15 residues. V trimming: 6 bases; J trimming: 3 bases; junction bases outside the gene matches: 8. The CDR3 sequence: CASRTEREGHYEQYF. CDR3 bases: TGTGCCAGCAGGACGGAGCGGGAGGGCCACTACGAGCAGTACTTC.

Here the CDR3 reads CASSVEAGLADTQYF. The CDR3 DNA follows: TGTGCCAGCAGCGTAGAGGCAGGGCTGGCAGATACGCAGTATTTT. The genes are TRBV9 and TRBJ2-3, with a possible D match to TRBD1 (5 bases). Between the trimmed V and J ends, which lost 0 bases and 4 bases, there was a span of 12 bases. In germline, CDR1 is SGDLS, CDR2 YYNGEE. CDR3 length: 15 residues.

The chain links TRBV6-5 to TRBJ2-1, with TRBD2 matching 8 bases. This CDR3 has 14 residues. The V segment lost 7 bases and the J segment 8 bases; nucleotides outside the gene matches: 10. Germline values: CDR1 MNHEY, CDR2 SVGAGI. The CDR3 nucleotides are TGTGCCAGCATTTCCAGCGGGAGTTTCGATGAGCAGTTCTTC. It specifies CASISSGSFDEQFF.

The genes are TRBV19 and TRBJ2-2, with D uncertain. The CDR3 extends over 16 amino acids. Deletions cut 5 bases from V and 3 bases from J, with 16 bases between. Germline V gene lookup returns CDR1 LNHDA and CDR2 SQIVND (reference sequence). The CDR3 bases are TGTGCCAGTAGTCCCTCCAGGCTCTCGGACACCGGGGAGCTGTTTTTT. Its protein product is CASSPSRLSDTGELFF.

V gene TRBV14 combines with J gene TRBJ2-1, with TRBD2 matching over 10 bases. Trimming removed 0 bases from V and 10 bases from J; junction bases left unmatched: 3. From germline, CDR1 is SGHDN and CDR2 FVKESK. The CDR3 has 14 residues. The CDR3 nucleotides read TGTGCCAGCAGCCAAGATCGGGGACTAGCGGAGCAGTTCTTC. Amino acid sequence: CASSQDRGLAEQFF. Full variable domain (missing parts from reference TRBV14 and TRBJ2-1): EAGVTQFPSHSVIEKGQTVTLRCDPISGHDNLYWYRRVMGKEIKFLLHFVKESKQDESGMPNNRFLAERTGGTYSTLKVQPAELEDSGVYFCASSQDRGLAEQFFGPGTRLTVL.

The chain employs TRBV5-8 and TRBJ2-3; D is undetermined. The CDR3 covers 14 residues. V was shortened by 2 bases and J by 6 bases, with 13 bases between the two germline ends. Germline V gene data show CDR1 as SGHTS and CDR2 as YDEGEE. CDR3 protein: CASSFGPAVDTQYF. CDR3 sequence (DNA): TGTGCCAGCAGCTTCGGGCCCGCCGTCGATACGCAGTATTTT.

This chain links TRBV4-3 with TRBJ2-1; 11 bases align to TRBD2. CDR1 is LGHNA and CDR2 is YSLEER in the germline V gene. J lost 7 bases, V lost 4 bases, and 6 bases had no gene match. This CDR3 is 15 amino acids long. CDR3 region: CASSPGTSGKNEQFF. Here the CDR3 DNA reads TGCGCCAGCAGCCCCGGGACTAGCGGTAAGAATGAGCAGTTCTTC.

The chain joins TRBV7-9 to TRBJ1-3; no firm D call. CDR3 length equals 15 residues. Germline-derived CDR1 and CDR2 are SEHNR and FQNEAQ (reference sequence). Deletions cut 3 bases from V and 4 bases from J, with 13 bases between. The CDR3 nucleotides read TGTGCCAGCAGCTTTCCCGATGAAGCGGGAAACACCATATATTTT. Residues: CASSFPDEAGNTIYF.